Below, 2 T cell receptor beta chains from the same sample are listed, as sequenced in a study of T-cell memory formation after mild COVID-19. A single record per CDR3 protein comes from TCRdb applying MiXCR to the 5' RACE reads. Of over 350,000 distinct CDR3 sequences in the sample, 16% were seen once. Sequenced sample: PBMCs or a T cell subset sorted from them (not recorded which). The receptors were gathered from a man aged 18 to 35 who had mild COVID-19 (a few samples of this study predate the infection). Cell type and time point are not known.

CDR3 sequence (DNA): TGTGCCAGCAGTAAACGGTCCTACGAGCAGTACGTC. Translation gives CASSKRSYEQYV. The chain recombines TRBV2 with TRBJ2-7; unclear D gene. V lost 5 bases and J lost 1, with 6 bases in between. Germline lookup yields CDR1 SNHLY and CDR2 FYNNEI. There are 12 residues in the CDR3.

There are a few counts of this clonotype. The J gene is TRBJ1-1, the V gene TRBV4-3, with TRBD1 as a possible D gene (6 bases). The CDR3 sequence is 14 residues long. Trimming shortened V by 4 bases and J by 6 bases, and 15 bases separated the two germline ends. Germline CDR1 LGHNA, CDR2 YSLEER. CDR3 sequence: CASSRDTGFSEAFF. The CDR3 DNA sequence: TGCGCCAGCAGCCGAGATACAGGGTTCTCTGAAGCTTTCTTT.